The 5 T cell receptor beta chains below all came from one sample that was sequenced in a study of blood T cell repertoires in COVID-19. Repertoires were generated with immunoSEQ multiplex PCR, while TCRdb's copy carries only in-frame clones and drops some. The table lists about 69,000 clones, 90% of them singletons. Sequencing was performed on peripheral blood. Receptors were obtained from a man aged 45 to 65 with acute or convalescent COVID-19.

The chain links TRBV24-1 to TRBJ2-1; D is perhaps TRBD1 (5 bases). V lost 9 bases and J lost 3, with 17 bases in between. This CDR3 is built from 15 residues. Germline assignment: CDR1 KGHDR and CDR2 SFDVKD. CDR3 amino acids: CATQEGAFLYNEQFF. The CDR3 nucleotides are TGTGCCACCCAAGAAGGGGCGTTCCTCTACAATGAGCAGTTCTTC.

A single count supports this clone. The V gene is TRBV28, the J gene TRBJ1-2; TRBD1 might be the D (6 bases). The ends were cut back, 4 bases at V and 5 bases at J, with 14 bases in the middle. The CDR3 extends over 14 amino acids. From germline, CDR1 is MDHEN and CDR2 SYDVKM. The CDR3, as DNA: TGTGCCAGCAGTTCGACAGGCTTTCTTTATGGCTACACCTTC. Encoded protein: CASSSTGFLYGYTF.

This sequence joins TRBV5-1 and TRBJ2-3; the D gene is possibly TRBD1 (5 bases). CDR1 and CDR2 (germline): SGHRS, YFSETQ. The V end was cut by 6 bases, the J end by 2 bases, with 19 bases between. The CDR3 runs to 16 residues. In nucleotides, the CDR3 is TGCGCCAGCACCCCCTTGGTCAGGGTACCCACAGATACGCAGTATTTT. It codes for CASTPLVRVPTDTQYF. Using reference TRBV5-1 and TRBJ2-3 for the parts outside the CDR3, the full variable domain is KAGVTQTPRYLIKTRGQQVTLSCSPISGHRSVSWYQQTPGQGLQFLFEYFSETQRNKGNFPGRFSGRQFSNSRSEMNVSTLELGDSALYLCASTPLVRVPTDTQYFGPGTRLTVL.

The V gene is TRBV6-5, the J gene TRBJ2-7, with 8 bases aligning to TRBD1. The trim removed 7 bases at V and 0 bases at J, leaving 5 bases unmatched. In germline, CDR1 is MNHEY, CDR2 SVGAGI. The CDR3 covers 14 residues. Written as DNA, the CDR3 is TGTGCCAGCAAGTCGGACAGGGCCTCCTACGAGCAGTACTTC. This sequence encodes CASKSDRASYEQYF.

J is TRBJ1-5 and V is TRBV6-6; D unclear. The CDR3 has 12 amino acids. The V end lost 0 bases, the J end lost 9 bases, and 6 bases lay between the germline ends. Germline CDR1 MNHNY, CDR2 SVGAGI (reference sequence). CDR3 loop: CASSYSEGPQHF. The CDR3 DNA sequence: TGTGCCAGCAGTTACTCTGAGGGGCCCCAGCATTTT.